A selection of T cell receptor beta chains follows, all from one sample in a study of T-cell reconstitution after alpha-beta-depleted transplantation in children. TCRdb ran MiXCR on the PCR reads and lists one entry per CDR3 protein. Of 300,000 to 400,000 distinct CDR3 sequences listed, roughly 17% are singletons. The sample consisted of PBMCs, mostly from graft donor cells, taken 360 days after TCRalphabeta/CD19-depleted stem cell transplant. The receptors were sampled from a male patient between 2 and 10 years old who had a stem cell transplant for acute lymphoblastic leukemia, so the T cells may come from the graft donor. Both conserved end residues are part of each CDR3.

TRBV20-1	CSARDEGGGNYYWNEQFF
TRBV7-9	CASSLSWSPRETQYF
TRBV5-1	CASSLWGDIYTF
TRBV29-1	CSVDGQGPRGVVDTGELFF
TRBV29-1	CSVGQGYGYTF
TRBV12-3/TRBV12-4	CASTGSSYEQYF
TRBV4-1	CASSQGNGPNEKLFF
TRBV4-1	CASSQVRQAAQYF
TRBV14	CASSQGPFHEQYF
TRBV29-1	CSVGSGNQPQHF
TRBV4-2	CASSQSPTGVGKNIQYF
TRBV4-1	CASSHVSTTASEKLFF
TRBV4-3	CASSQDRGDYGYTF